This T cell receptor beta chain was retrieved from a study of memory CD4+ T cells and cytomegalovirus serostatus. Study details: Healthy Belgian adult donors included about nine CMV-positive and about two dozen CMV-negative people.

Single viable CD3+CD4+CD8-CD45RO+ cells were sorted as the memory CD4+ T cells. Measured with immunoSEQ multiplex PCR; TCRdb has only the in-frame clones, and not every one. The sample has around 84,000 clones; 65% to 85% are singletons. The CDR3 loop spans 16 amino acids. V trimming: 4 bases; J trimming: 5 bases; junction bases outside the gene matches: 12. CDR1 is SGDLS, CDR2 YYNGEE, per germline. The chain links TRBV9 to TRBJ2-1, with 7 bases matching TRBD2. The TCR comes from an adult in good health and CMV-seronegative. The sequenced sample was memory CD4+ T cells from blood. The CDR3 DNA is TGTGCCAGCAGCCCCCAACTCCGGGGGGTAAACAATGAGCAGTTCTTC. Translated, it gives CASSPQLRGVNNEQFF. The entire variable domain, with the rest obtained from reference TRBV9 and TRBJ2-1, is as follows: DSGVTQTPKHLITATGQRVTLRCSPRSGDLSVYWYQQSLDQGLQFLIQYYNGEERAKGNILERFSAQQFPDLHSELNLSSLELGDSALYFCASSPQLRGVNNEQFFGPGTRLTVL.